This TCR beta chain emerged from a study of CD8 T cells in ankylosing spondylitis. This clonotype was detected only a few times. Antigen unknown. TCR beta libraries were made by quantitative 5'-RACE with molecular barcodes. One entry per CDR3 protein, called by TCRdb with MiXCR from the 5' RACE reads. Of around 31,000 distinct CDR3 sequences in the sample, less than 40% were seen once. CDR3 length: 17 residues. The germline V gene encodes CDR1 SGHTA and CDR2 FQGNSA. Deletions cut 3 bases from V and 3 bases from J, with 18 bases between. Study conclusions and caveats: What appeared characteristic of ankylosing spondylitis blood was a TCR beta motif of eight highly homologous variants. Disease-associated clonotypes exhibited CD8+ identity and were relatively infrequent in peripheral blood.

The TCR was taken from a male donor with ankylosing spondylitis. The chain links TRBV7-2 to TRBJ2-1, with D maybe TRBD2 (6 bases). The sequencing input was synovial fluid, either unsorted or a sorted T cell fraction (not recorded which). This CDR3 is CASSFLRGSVGYNEQFF. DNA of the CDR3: TGTGCCAGCAGCTTCCTGCGGGGCTCGGTGGGCTACAATGAGCAGTTCTTC. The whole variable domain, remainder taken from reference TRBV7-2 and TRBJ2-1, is GAGVSQSPSNKVTEKGKDVELRCDPISGHTALYWYRQSLGQGLEFLIYFQGNSAPDKSGLPSDRFSAERTGGSVSTLTIQRTQQEDSAVYLCASSFLRGSVGYNEQFFGPGTRLTVL.